Each of the 13 T cell receptor beta chains below was sequenced from the same sample in a study of T cell responses to AZD1222 COVID-19 vaccine. The protocol was immunoSEQ multiplex PCR, while the TCRdb copy is restricted to in-frame clones and leaves out a portion. The table includes approximately 150,000 clones, around 94% detected once. This specimen consisted of peripheral blood, obtained on day 0 of AZD1222 vaccination. These TCRs come from an adult in good health.

V gene TRBV24-1 combines with J gene TRBJ1-2, with D possibly being TRBD1 (5 bases). Trimming pared 4 bases from V and 3 bases from J, leaving 11 bases between. The V gene's germline CDR1 is KGHDR and CDR2 SFDVKD. CDR3 length equals 14 residues. CDR3 protein: CATSDRDGHYGYTF. CDR3 nucleotide sequence: TGTGCCACCAGTGACCGGGACGGCCACTATGGCTACACCTTC.

This rearrangement joins TRBV7-2 to TRBJ1-1; unclear D gene. The CDR3 covers 13 residues. V lost 3 bases, J lost 1 base, and 6 bases lay in between. Germline V gene data show CDR1 as SGHTA and CDR2 as FQGNSA. This chain's CDR3 is CASSFSANTEAFF. Written as DNA, the CDR3 is TGTGCCAGCAGCTTTTCCGCGAACACTGAAGCTTTCTTT.

The CDR3 DNA sequence: TGTGCCAGCAGTGACCCGGGAGGACGTAATGAGCAGTTCTTC. This codes for CASSDPGGRNEQFF. J is TRBJ2-1 and V is TRBV2, with 7 bases matching TRBD2. Germline V lookup: CDR1 SNHLY, CDR2 FYNNEI. The CDR3 has 14 amino acids. Trimming at V came to 3 bases and at J to 7 bases, leaving 6 bases not matched to a gene. The complete variable domain, with remaining parts taken from reference TRBV2 and TRBJ2-1, reads EPEVTQTPSHQVTQMGQEVILRCVPISNHLYFYWYRQILGQKVEFLVSFYNNEISEKSEIFDDQFSVERPDGSNFTLKIRSTKLEDSAMYFCASSDPGGRNEQFFGPGTRLTVL.

Comments on this clone: The sample has other DNA sequences that encode this CDR3 too. The chain carries TRBV3-1 (or the pseudogene TRBV3-2) and TRBJ1-1; no clear D gene. Trimming removed 3 bases at V and 6 bases at J, with 11 bases between. This CDR3 has 13 amino acids. CDR1 is LGHDT, CDR2 YNNKEL, per germline (reference sequence). The CDR3 DNA follows: TGTGCCAGCAGCCAGGGAGGGCGGCCTGAAGCTTTCTTT. It is translated as CASSQGGRPEAFF.

The chain joins TRBV7-9 to TRBJ1-5; D ambiguous. Germline V gene data show CDR1 as SEHNR and CDR2 as FQNEAQ (reference sequence). V was pared by 0 bases and J by 6 bases, with 18 bases between. This CDR3 is 17 amino acids long. The CDR3 DNA follows: TGTGCCAGCAGCTTAGCCCCCATCGGGGAGGTCGCTCAGCCCCAGCATTTT. Its translation is CASSLAPIGEVAQPQHF.

V and J are TRBV27 and TRBJ2-7; tentative D call: TRBD2 (6 bases). Trimming cost V 4 bases and J 5 bases, with 15 bases left between them. This CDR3 spans 14 amino acids. Germline assignment: CDR1 MNHEY and CDR2 SMNVEV (reference sequence). The CDR3 is CASSSGGRENEQYF. In DNA form, the CDR3 reads TGTGCCAGCAGTTCGGGTGGCCGGGAGAACGAGCAGTACTTC.

The chain has TRBV18 and TRBJ2-3; 8 bases are shared with TRBD1. The V and J ends lost 0 bases and 0 bases, in that order; junction bases with no gene match: 14. From germline, CDR1 is KGHSH and CDR2 LQKENI. CDR3 length: 20 amino acids. DNA of the CDR3: TGTGCCAGCTCACCACCGCTCAGGGGGCAAACGATATCTAGCACAGATACGCAGTATTTT. Protein product: CASSPPLRGQTISSTDTQYF.

The chain links TRBV6-5 to TRBJ2-7; D not certain. Looked up from germline, CDR1 is MNHEY and CDR2 is SVGAGI. CDR3 length: 15 amino acids. The V gene lost 5 bases and the J gene lost 5 bases, with 19 bases spanning the gap. CDR3 sequence reads: CASSLRAPSDDEQYF. The CDR3 DNA is TGTGCCAGCAGTCTTCGGGCTCCATCCGACGACGAGCAGTACTTC.

The J gene is TRBJ2-4, the V gene TRBV12-2. TRBV12-2 is assigned pseudogene status. CDR3 length equals 15 residues. The CDR3 DNA reads TGTGCAAGTCGCTCCCTCCCAATAGCCAAAAACATTCAGTACTTC. Its protein product is CASRSLPIAKNIQYF.

The CDR3 sequence: CASYPAARRLYGYTF. CDR3 nucleotides: TGTGCCAGCTACCCGGCGGCACGCAGACTTTATGGCTACACCTTC. The chain links TRBV6-5 to TRBJ1-2; no clear D. Germline loops: CDR1 MNHEY, CDR2 SVGAGI. The CDR3 sequence is 15 residues long. The V end lost 8 bases, the J end lost 5 bases, and 21 bases lay between the germline ends.

The table lists this clone with many counts. The J gene is TRBJ1-4, the V gene TRBV6-4; 10 bases align to TRBD1. Trimming cost V 3 bases and J 4 bases; bases outside gene matches: 2. CDR1 is MRHNA and CDR2 is SNTAGT in the germline V gene. This CDR3 is built from 15 residues. The CDR3: CASSDGTGDNEKLFF. DNA of the CDR3: TGTGCCAGCAGTGATGGGACAGGGGATAATGAAAAACTGTTTTTT.

V gene TRBV4-1 combines with J gene TRBJ1-2; D is undetermined. Per the germline V gene, CDR1 is MGHRA and CDR2 is YSYEKL. The CDR3 covers 12 residues. V was pared by 5 bases and J by 0 bases, with 4 bases between. The CDR3 spells CASSASNYGYTF. The DNA of the CDR3 is TGCGCCAGCAGCGCCTCTAACTATGGCTACACCTTC.

The rearrangement links TRBV5-1 to TRBJ1-4; D gene uncertain. This CDR3 contains 13 residues. Between the trimmed V and J ends, which lost 10 bases and 8 bases, there was a span of 18 bases. CDR1 and CDR2 from the germline V gene are SGHRS and YFSETQ. The CDR3 sequence: CAPRWRVEEKLFF. The CDR3 nucleotides are TGCGCCCCACGGTGGAGGGTTGAGGAAAAACTGTTTTTT.